Following are 13 T cell receptor beta chains from one sample sequenced in a study of blood T cell repertoires in COVID-19. Only in-frame clones appear in the TCRdb table, and some are missing; sequencing was by immunoSEQ multiplex PCR. The table shows tens of thousands of clones, with 65% to 85% occurring only once. What was sequenced was peripheral blood. Every receptor here comes from an elderly man with COVID-19, enrolled during active disease.

The V and J genes are TRBV20-1 and TRBJ1-1, with D possibly being TRBD1 (6 bases). The V gene's germline CDR1 is DFQATT and CDR2 SNEGSKA (reference sequence). The CDR3 consists of 11 residues. Trimming took off 6 bases at V and 5 bases at J, with 10 bases between the two ends. Written as DNA, the CDR3 is TGCAGTGCAAGGGGGGGGACTGAAGCTTTCTTT. It translates to CSARGGTEAFF.

V gene TRBV24-1 combines with J gene TRBJ2-1; 7 bases are shared with TRBD2. This CDR3 spans 13 amino acids. With V trimmed by 4 bases and J by 8 bases, 4 bases remained unmatched. Germline V gene sequence: CDR1 KGHDR, CDR2 SFDVKD. The CDR3 loop is CATSDPGRHEQFF. CDR3 nucleotides: TGTGCCACCAGTGACCCCGGGAGGCATGAGCAGTTCTTC.

The rearrangement links TRBV6-2 or TRBV6-3 to TRBJ2-5; 9 bases are shared with TRBD1. Trimming took 3 bases from V and 0 from J; bases not matched to a gene: 5. The CDR3 is 16 amino acids. CDR1 and CDR2 from the germline V gene are MNHEY and SVGEGT. CDR3 loop: CASSYETGGYQETQYF. The CDR3 DNA reads TGTGCCAGCAGTTATGAGACAGGGGGTTACCAAGAGACCCAGTACTTC.

The rearrangement links TRBV5-4 to TRBJ1-2, with D perhaps matching TRBD1 (6 bases). Trimming removed 3 bases at V and 4 bases at J, with 16 bases between. CDR1 and CDR2 (germline): SGHNT, YYREEE (reference sequence). The CDR3 loop spans 15 amino acids. In DNA, the CDR3 is TGTGCCAGCAGCTCCCGTCAGGGGCCGGGCTATGGCTACACCTTC. This sequence encodes CASSSRQGPGYGYTF. The whole variable domain, filled in from reference TRBV5-4 and TRBJ1-2, reads ETGVTQSPTHLIKTRGQQVTLRCSSQSGHNTVSWYQQALGQGPQFIFQYYREEENGRGNFPPRFSGLQFPNYSSELNVNALELDDSALYLCASSSRQGPGYGYTFGSGTRLTVV.

The chain recombines TRBV27 with TRBJ2-2, with TRBD2 as a possible D gene (6 bases). Germline CDR1 MNHEY, CDR2 SMNVEV (reference sequence). The CDR3 is 14 amino acids. V was cut by 5 bases and J by 4 bases, with 11 bases left in between. CDR3 bases: TGTGCCAGCAGTAGGGCGGGAACCACCGGGGAGCTGTTTTTT. This sequence encodes CASSRAGTTGELFF.

The chain links TRBV2 to TRBJ2-5, with TRBD2 matching over 15 bases. Germline assignment: CDR1 SNHLY and CDR2 FYNNEI. After removal of 8 bases from V and 3 bases from J, the junction contained 7 bases not matched to a gene. The CDR3 runs 16 residues. CDR3 region: CASGGLAGGRKETQYF. DNA of the CDR3: TGTGCCAGCGGGGGACTAGCGGGAGGTCGAAAAGAGACCCAGTACTTC.

This clone was detected only a few times. The chain carries TRBV5-1 and TRBJ2-3; TRBD2 aligns across 8 bases. The CDR3 spans 15 residues. Per the germline V gene, CDR1 is SGHRS and CDR2 is YFSETQ. The V gene end was trimmed by 4 bases and the J gene end by 2 bases; junction bases not matched to a gene: 6. CDR3 protein: CASSPSGGLTDTQYF. The DNA for the CDR3 is TGCGCCAGCAGCCCCAGCGGGGGCCTCACAGATACGCAGTATTTT.

The chain recombines TRBV2 with TRBJ1-4, with D perhaps matching TRBD1 (5 bases). The CDR3 runs to 14 residues. The V and J ends lost 6 bases and 8 bases respectively, with 16 bases between them. Germline CDR1 reads SNHLY; CDR2 reads FYNNEI. CDR3 loop: CASRVQGSGEKLFF. The CDR3 DNA reads as TGTGCCAGCAGGGTCCAGGGATCAGGAGAAAAACTGTTTTTT.

V is TRBV5-3 and J is TRBJ2-3, with a tentative D call TRBD2 (7 bases). TRBV5-3 qualifies as an ORF whose function is uncertain. The CDR3 sequence is 16 residues long. V was pared by 4 bases and J by 0 bases, with 15 bases between. The CDR3, as DNA: TGTGCCAGAAGCGGGGGGGCATACTCTAGCACAGATACGCAGTATTTT. Translation gives CARSGGAYSSTDTQYF.

This chain connects TRBV20-1 to TRBJ1-5; D not certain. The CDR3 covers 16 residues. In germline, CDR1 is DFQATT, CDR2 SNEGSKA (reference sequence). Between the trimmed V and J ends, which lost 3 bases and 2 bases, there was a span of 17 bases. CDR3 nucleotide sequence: TGCAGTGCTAGTCCTCGAGGTAGTCCAGGCAATCAGCCCCAGCATTTT. As protein: CSASPRGSPGNQPQHF.

This chain connects TRBV5-1 to TRBJ1-5, with 7 bases identical to TRBD1. CDR3 length: 15 residues. Trimming removed 5 bases from V and 4 bases from J; junction bases left unmatched: 9. CDR1 is SGHRS and CDR2 is YFSETQ in the germline V gene. In DNA, the CDR3 is TGCGCCAGCAGTCTGCAGGGGACAGATAATCAGCCCCAGCATTTT. Its protein is CASSLQGTDNQPQHF.

With respect to this clone: The junction and the germline gene differ at one end; a read error may be behind it. The V gene is TRBV5-1, the J gene TRBJ2-5; 8 positions match TRBD2. The CDR3 loop spans 17 amino acids. Per the germline V gene, CDR1 is SGHRS and CDR2 is YFSETQ. CDR3 amino acids: CARSCSPGAGGLETQYF. The CDR3 DNA reads as TGCGCCCGCAGTTGCTCGCCGGGGGCGGGGGGCCTTGAGACCCAGTACTTC.

The rearrangement joins TRBV7-2 to TRBJ1-3; D gene unclear. The CDR3 has 14 amino acids. V dropped 6 bases and J dropped 3 bases, with 12 bases sitting between them. Germline CDR1 reads SGHTA; CDR2 reads FQGNSA. The CDR3 protein is CASRPGLNGNTIYF. The CDR3 DNA is TGTGCCAGCAGGCCAGGACTGAATGGAAACACCATATATTTT.